The next 27 T cell receptor beta chains were all read from a single sample in a study of regulatory T cells in long-lasting Graves disease (dated by TCRdb to the early 2020s). This sample's time point label indicates: newly diagnosed GD, antithyroid drugs for less than 3 months. For both TCR sequencing and RNA sequencing, RNA was extracted from PBMCs using TRIzol. Receptor amplification or capture employed multiplex PCR. Reads for this sample came from an Illumina HiSeq 4000. To build TCR beta libraries, CDR3 regions were amplified by Arm-PCR using iRepertoire HTBI primers. TCRdb redid the processing of the public reads, applying fastp at Q25 and MiXCR, and retained in-frame beta chains. Rows merge per CDR3 protein into single entries with the most common DNA and genes. The sample table holds roughly 360,000 distinct CDR3 sequences, of which 12% were seen once. The ten largest make up approximately 17% of the sample.

These records were also assigned to another study, of T cells in Graves' hyperthyroidism and ophthalmopathy.

The sequences come from peripheral blood mononuclear cells (PBMCs), collected at new diagnosis, from a patient treated with antithyroid drugs. The receptors come from a woman between 18 and 30 years old with Graves disease. Donor details come from another sample of the same person, matched by shared clones.

This clonotype was counted at least ten times. Relative to the germline gene, one junction end is altered; a read error may explain this. This rearrangement joins TRBV12-3 or TRBV12-4 to TRBJ2-1; TRBD2 agrees at 7 bases. This CDR3 has 13 residues. The CDR3, as DNA: TGCGCCAGCAGTCTAGCGGAGTACAATGAGCAGTTCTTC. Amino acids: CASSLAEYNEQFF.

This clonotype came up many times. The rearrangement uses TRBV11-2 and TRBJ2-3; D call uncertain. This CDR3 is 16 amino acids long. Deletions cut 5 bases from V and 0 bases from J, with 15 bases between. Germline-derived CDR1 and CDR2 are SGHAT and FQNNGV. The chain's CDR3 is CASSPDPIPSTDTQYF. The CDR3 bases are TGTGCCAGCAGCCCCGATCCAATTCCTAGCACAGATACGCAGTATTTT.

This clonotype has at least ten counts. This sequence joins TRBV28 and TRBJ2-3, with no clear D. This CDR3 comprises 16 residues. Trimming stripped 7 bases from V and 2 bases from J, with 19 bases between. The germline gives CDR1 MDHEN, CDR2 SYDVKM. CDR3 sequence: CASINLFGSNTDTQYF. In nucleotides, the CDR3 is TGTGCCAGCATCAACTTATTCGGGTCTAACACAGATACGCAGTATTTT.

This clonotype was seen many times. The chain combines TRBV13 with TRBJ2-7; no reliable D call. The germline V and J ends were trimmed by 5 bases and 0 bases, with 5 bases remaining between them. Germline CDR1 reads PRHDT; CDR2 reads FYEKMQ (reference sequence). The CDR3 length is 12 residues. CDR3 sequence (DNA): TGTGCCAGCAGCACCAACTCCTACGAGCAGTACTTC. Its protein product is CASSTNSYEQYF.

This clonotype was picked up a small number of times. The chain combines TRBV24-1 with TRBJ2-7; D is unclear. Per the germline V gene, CDR1 is KGHDR and CDR2 is SFDVKD. This CDR3 spans 10 amino acids. Between the trimmed V and J ends, which lost 10 bases and 0 bases, there was a span of 3 bases. The CDR3 region has the DNA TGTGCCACTAACTCCTACGAGCAGTACGTC. This sequence encodes CATNSYEQYV.

The genes are TRBV20-1 and TRBJ1-1, with D perhaps matching TRBD1 (5 bases). V was cut by 1 base and J by 2 bases, with 11 bases left in between. CDR3 length equals 14 residues. The germline CDR1 and CDR2 sequences are DFQATT and SNEGSKA (reference sequence). CDR3 sequence reads: CSARVGGLNTEAFF. The DNA of the CDR3 is TGCAGTGCTAGAGTGGGGGGTCTAAACACTGAAGCTTTCTTT.

This clonotype was picked up many times. The chain couples TRBV28 to TRBJ1-1; D remains ambiguous. CDR1 is MDHEN, CDR2 SYDVKM, per germline. The V and J ends lost 3 bases and 2 bases respectively, with 7 bases between them. This CDR3 spans 13 amino acids. The CDR3 DNA sequence: TGTGCCAGCAGTTTCAATCCAAACACTGAAGCTTTCTTT. Its protein is CASSFNPNTEAFF.

With respect to this clonotype: One end of the junction fails to match germline, which may point to a read error. The chain links TRBV19 to TRBJ2-1; possibly TRBD1 for D (6 bases). CDR1 is LNHDA, CDR2 SQIVND, per germline (reference sequence). The CDR3 runs 17 residues. CDR3 coding DNA: TGTGCCAGTAGTATAGATTGGGGGATCCCTCGGGACAATGAGCGGTTCTTC. Protein: CASSIDWGIPRDNERFF.

This clonotype was picked up many times. V gene TRBV6-5 combines with J gene TRBJ2-5, with no clear D. Germline loops: CDR1 MNHEY, CDR2 SVGAGI. V was clipped by 0 bases and J by 5 bases, with 10 bases between them. The CDR3 runs to 14 residues. CDR3 bases: TGTGCCAGCAGTTACTCCCCGAACGCGGAGACCCAGTACTTC. This gives the protein CASSYSPNAETQYF.

In its sample, this clonotype was seen many times. The V gene is TRBV13, the J gene TRBJ2-5; 9 nucleotides agree with TRBD2. CDR3 size: 16 residues. CDR1 is PRHDT and CDR2 is FYEKMQ in the germline V gene (reference sequence). J was trimmed by 7 bases and V by 6 bases; bases with no gene match: 15. The CDR3 DNA is TGTGCCAGCAGGGCTAGCGGGAAGGGGAAACGGTCGACCCAGTACTTC. Translating it yields CASRASGKGKRSTQYF.

This clonotype has a count of ten or more. The chain has TRBV7-9 and TRBJ2-7; possibly TRBD2 for D (5 bases). The CDR3 length is 13 residues. Deletions cut 9 bases from V and 2 bases from J, with 14 bases between. Germline loops: CDR1 SEHNR, CDR2 FQNEAQ (reference sequence). Here the CDR3 DNA reads TGTGCCAGAGAGTGGGAGAAAGCCTACGAGCAGTACTTC. Protein sequence: CAREWEKAYEQYF.

This clonotype was seen ten or more times. V and J are TRBV12-3 or TRBV12-4 and TRBJ2-3, with D perhaps TRBD2 (5 bases). V shed 2 bases and J shed 3 bases, with 9 bases lying between them. CDR3 length: 14 residues. This CDR3 is CASSLLEGTDTQYF. The CDR3 coding sequence is TGTGCCAGCAGTTTATTAGAGGGTACAGATACGCAGTATTTT.

The V gene is TRBV20-1, the J gene TRBJ2-7, with a weak D call TRBD2 (6 bases). V shed 3 bases and J shed 1 base, with 7 bases lying between them. Germline V gives CDR1 DFQATT, CDR2 SNEGSKA (reference sequence). The CDR3 contains 12 residues. CDR3 nucleotide sequence: TGCAGTGCTAGGGACTATTCCTACGAGCAGTACTTC. Its translation is CSARDYSYEQYF.

The sample holds many counts of this clonotype. The J gene is TRBJ2-5, the V gene TRBV28; a possible D gene is TRBD2 (6 bases). V was trimmed by 8 bases and J by 14 bases, leaving 24 bases between them. CDR1 is MDHEN, CDR2 SYDVKM, per germline. The CDR3 has 13 amino acids. In DNA, the CDR3 is TGTGCCAGCTATAGCCCCCTAAGCGGGTCTGAATACTTC. Protein: CASYSPLSGSEYF.

This clonotype was seen at least ten times. DNA for the CDR3: TGTGCCAGCACCCTCGGGGGAGGAAACAATGAGCAGTTCTTC. It yields the protein CASTLGGGNNEQFF. The chain is built from TRBV28 and TRBJ2-1, with D perhaps TRBD2 (6 bases). V lost 7 bases to trimming and J lost 5 bases, with 15 bases between them. Germline values: CDR1 MDHEN, CDR2 SYDVKM. The length of the CDR3 is 14 residues. Supplemented by reference TRBV28 and TRBJ2-1, the full variable domain reads DVKVTQSSRYLVKRTGEKVFLECVQDMDHENMFWYRQDPGLGLRLIYFSYDVKMKEKGDIPEGYSVSREKKERFSLILESASTNQTSMYLCASTLGGGNNEQFFGPGTRLTVL.

This clonotype was seen repeatedly, ten times or more. This rearrangement joins TRBV20-1 to TRBJ2-4; D is uncertain. V gave up 4 bases and J gave up 7 bases, with 20 bases separating them. In germline, CDR1 is DFQATT, CDR2 SNEGSKA (reference sequence). CDR3 length equals 15 residues. The chain's CDR3 is CSAMTTQPINNIQYF. The DNA of the CDR3 is TGCAGTGCTATGACCACTCAGCCGATTAACAACATTCAGTACTTC.

This chain links TRBV4-3 with TRBJ1-5, with a tentative D call TRBD1 (5 bases). Trimming pared 4 bases from V and 4 bases from J, leaving 14 bases between. This CDR3 has 15 residues. Germline CDR1 reads LGHNA; CDR2 reads YSLEER. CDR3 region: CASSLPWGRNQPQHF. The CDR3 DNA reads TGCGCCAGCAGCCTCCCTTGGGGGAGGAATCAGCCCCAGCATTTT.

As for this clonotype: This clone may be a read error of a much larger clone one base away. CDR3 loop: CTSSTRDRGRYEQYF. The CDR3 region has the DNA TGTACCAGCAGTACCCGGGACAGGGGGCGGTACGAGCAGTACTTC. The chain employs TRBV6-1 and TRBJ2-7; 12 nucleotides line up with TRBD1. This CDR3 has 15 residues. Germline V gives CDR1 MNHNS, CDR2 SASEGT.

There are many counts of this clonotype. The chain couples TRBV10-2 to TRBJ1-6, with a tentative D call TRBD1 (6 bases). The CDR3 covers 15 residues. The V gene lost 3 bases and the J gene lost 5 bases, with 11 bases spanning the gap. The germline V gene encodes CDR1 WSHSY and CDR2 SAAADI. CDR3 DNA sequence: TGCGCCAGCAGTGAAAGGGGGGCGGATAATTCACCCCTCCACTTT. It codes for CASSERGADNSPLHF.

Ten or more counts support this clonotype. This chain joins TRBV14 and TRBJ2-3, with D uncertain. V lost 0 bases to trimming and J lost 5 bases, with 0 bases between them. The CDR3 covers 11 residues. Per the germline V gene, CDR1 is SGHDN and CDR2 is FVKESK. CDR3 sequence reads: CASSQEDTQYF. CDR3 sequence (DNA): TGTGCCAGCAGCCAAGAAGATACGCAGTATTTT.

Ten or more counts support this clonotype. The chain links TRBV10-3 to TRBJ2-5; D unresolved. The germline V gene encodes CDR1 ENHRY and CDR2 SYGVKD. V lost 8 bases, J lost 2 bases, and 15 bases lay in between. The CDR3 has 14 residues. CDR3 loop: CAIGRSAVQETQYF. The CDR3 nucleotides read TGTGCCATCGGACGCTCAGCCGTACAAGAGACCCAGTACTTC.

This clonotype was counted at least ten times. This sequence joins TRBV15 and TRBJ1-1; no firm D call. This CDR3 comprises 13 residues. Germline V lookup: CDR1 LNHNV, CDR2 YYDKDF (reference sequence). V lost 5 bases and J 0 bases, leaving 7 bases between the germline ends. CDR3 in DNA: TGTGCCACCAGCCTTCTGGTGAACACTGAAGCTTTCTTT. Translated: CATSLLVNTEAFF.

This chain uses TRBV3-1 with TRBJ2-1; 10 bases are a match to TRBD2. Germline CDR1 LGHDT, CDR2 YNNKEL (reference sequence). The CDR3 is 16 amino acids. V was clipped by 8 bases and J by 3 bases; unmatched bases: 10. The CDR3 reads CASGPIAGGLYNEQFF. For the CDR3, the DNA is TGTGCCAGCGGCCCAATAGCGGGGGGCCTCTACAATGAGCAGTTCTTC.

Ten or more counts support this clonotype. V is TRBV20-1 and J is TRBJ1-5; D remains ambiguous. The germline V gene has CDR1 DFQATT and CDR2 SNEGSKA (reference sequence). The CDR3 length is 16 residues. The V end lost 0 bases, the J end lost 9 bases, and 21 bases lay between the germline ends. CDR3 sequence (DNA): TGCAGTGCTAGAGATTTTCGGGAATACCGGTTTTGGCCCCAGCATTTT. Its translation: CSARDFREYRFWPQHF.

A few counts support this clonotype. This chain uses TRBV7-2 with TRBJ2-1, with TRBD2 identical over 9 bases. V was clipped by 3 bases and J by 7 bases; unmatched bases: 7. The CDR3 is 15 residues long. Germline CDR1 SGHTA, CDR2 FQGNSA. CDR3 protein: CASSFSGSFGNEQFF. DNA of the CDR3: TGTGCCAGCAGCTTTAGCGGGAGTTTTGGTAATGAGCAGTTCTTC.

This clonotype was seen at least ten times. The chain has TRBV20-1 and TRBJ2-3; 9 nucleotides line up with TRBD1. V lost 5 bases to trimming and J lost 2 bases; unmatched junction nucleotides: 5. From germline, CDR1 is DFQATT and CDR2 SNEGSKA (reference sequence). This CDR3 region has 14 residues. CDR3 in DNA: TGCAGTGCTCAAGACAGGGGGGCCACAGATACGCAGTATTTT. Translated: CSAQDRGATDTQYF.

The sample holds many counts of this clonotype. DNA for the CDR3: TGTGCCAGCAGTTCACAGGGCCCGTATAATTCACCCCTCCACTTT. Translation: CASSSQGPYNSPLHF. The J gene is TRBJ1-6, the V gene TRBV28; a possible D gene is TRBD1 (6 bases). V lost 4 bases and J lost 4, with 11 bases in between. The CDR3 extends over 15 amino acids. Germline CDR1 reads MDHEN; CDR2 reads SYDVKM.